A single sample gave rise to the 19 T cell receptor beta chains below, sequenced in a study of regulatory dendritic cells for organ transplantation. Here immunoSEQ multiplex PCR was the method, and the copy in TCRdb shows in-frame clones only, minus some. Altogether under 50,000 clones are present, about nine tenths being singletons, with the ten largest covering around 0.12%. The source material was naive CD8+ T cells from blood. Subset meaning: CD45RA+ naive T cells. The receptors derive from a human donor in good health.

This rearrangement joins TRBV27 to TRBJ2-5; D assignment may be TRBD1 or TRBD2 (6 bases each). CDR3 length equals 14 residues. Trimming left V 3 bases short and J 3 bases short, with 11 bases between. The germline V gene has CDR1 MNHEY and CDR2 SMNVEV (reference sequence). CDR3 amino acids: CASSFSGGEETQYF. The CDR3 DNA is TGTGCCAGCAGTTTCTCCGGGGGCGAAGAGACCCAGTACTTC.

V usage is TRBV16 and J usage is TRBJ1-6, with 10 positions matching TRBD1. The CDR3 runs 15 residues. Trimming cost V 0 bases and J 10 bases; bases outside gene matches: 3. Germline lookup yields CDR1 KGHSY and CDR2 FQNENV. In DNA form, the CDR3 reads TGTGCCAGCAGCCAATCTCCGGACAGGGGGTCACCCCTCCACTTT. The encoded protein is CASSQSPDRGSPLHF. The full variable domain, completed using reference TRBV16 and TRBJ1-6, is GEEVAQTPKHLVRGEGQKAKLYCAPIKGHSYVFWYQQVLKNEFKFLISFQNENVFDETGMPKERFSAKCLPNSPCSLEIQATKLEDSAVYFCASSQSPDRGSPLHFGNGTRLTVT.

Written as DNA, the CDR3 is TGCACCAGCAGCCGCAGGGGAGGGGGGTACTTC. Its protein is CTSSRRGGGYF. The V gene is TRBV1, the J gene TRBJ2-7; the table's D call TRBD2 went unverified against the DNA. TRBV1 is a known pseudogene. The CDR3 totals 11 residues.

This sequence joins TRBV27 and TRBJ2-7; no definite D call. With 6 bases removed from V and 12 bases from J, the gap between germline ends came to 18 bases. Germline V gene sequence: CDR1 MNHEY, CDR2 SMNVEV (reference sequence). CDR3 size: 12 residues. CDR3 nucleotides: TGTGCCAGCAGCGACCCTTGGAACAACCTGTACTTC. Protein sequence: CASSDPWNNLYF.

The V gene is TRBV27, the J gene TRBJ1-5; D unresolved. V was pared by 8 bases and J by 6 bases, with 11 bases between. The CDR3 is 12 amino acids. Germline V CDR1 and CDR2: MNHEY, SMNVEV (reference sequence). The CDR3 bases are TGTGCCAGCTCCCGACCCGGTCAGCCCCAGCATTTT. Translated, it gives CASSRPGQPQHF.

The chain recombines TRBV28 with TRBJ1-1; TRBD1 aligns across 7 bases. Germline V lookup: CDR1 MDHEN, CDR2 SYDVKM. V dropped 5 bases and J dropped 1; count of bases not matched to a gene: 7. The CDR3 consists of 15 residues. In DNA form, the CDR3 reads TGTGCCAGCAGTACCCCGACAGGGACGAACACTGAAGCTTTCTTT. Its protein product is CASSTPTGTNTEAFF.

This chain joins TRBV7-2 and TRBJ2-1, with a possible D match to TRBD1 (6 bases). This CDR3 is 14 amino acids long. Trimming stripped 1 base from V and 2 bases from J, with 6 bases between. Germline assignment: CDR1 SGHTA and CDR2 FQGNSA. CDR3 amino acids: CASSLGDTYNEQFF. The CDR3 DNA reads TGTGCCAGCAGCTTAGGGGACACCTACAATGAGCAGTTCTTC.

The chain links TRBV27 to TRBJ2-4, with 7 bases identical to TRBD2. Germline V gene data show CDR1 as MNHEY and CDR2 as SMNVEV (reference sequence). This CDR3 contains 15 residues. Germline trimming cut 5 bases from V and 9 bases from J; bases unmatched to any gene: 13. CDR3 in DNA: TGTGCCAGCAGTAGGTCGAGGACTAGACTCGCCATTCAGTACTTC. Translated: CASSRSRTRLAIQYF.

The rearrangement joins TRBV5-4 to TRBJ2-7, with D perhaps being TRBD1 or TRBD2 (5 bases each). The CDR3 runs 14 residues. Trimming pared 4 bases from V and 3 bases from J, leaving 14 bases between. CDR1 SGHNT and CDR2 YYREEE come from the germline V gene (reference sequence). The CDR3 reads CASSKTGRDYEQYF. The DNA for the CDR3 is TGTGCCAGCAGCAAGACGGGACGGGACTACGAGCAGTACTTC.

CDR3 loop: CASLWGQGIYGYTF. The CDR3 nucleotides are TGTGCCAGCCTCTGGGGACAGGGCATCTATGGCTACACCTTC. The chain uses TRBV6-6 and TRBJ1-2; 9 positions match TRBD1. In germline, CDR1 is MNHNY, CDR2 SVGAGI (reference sequence). The CDR3 has 14 amino acids. V shed 8 bases, J shed 4 bases, and the junction held 8 bases outside the gene matches.

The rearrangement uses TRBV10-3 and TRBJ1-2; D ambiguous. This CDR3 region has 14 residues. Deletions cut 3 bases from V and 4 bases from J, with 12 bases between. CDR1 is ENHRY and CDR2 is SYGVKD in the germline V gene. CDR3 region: CAISEVGSGYGYTF. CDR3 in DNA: TGTGCCATCAGTGAAGTAGGCAGCGGCTATGGCTACACCTTC.

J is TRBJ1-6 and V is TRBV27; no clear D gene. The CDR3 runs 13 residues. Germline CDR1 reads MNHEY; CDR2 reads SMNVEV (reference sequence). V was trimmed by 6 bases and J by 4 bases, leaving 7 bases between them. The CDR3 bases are TGTGCCAGCAGATTGACATATAATTCACCCCTCCACTTT. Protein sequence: CASRLTYNSPLHF.

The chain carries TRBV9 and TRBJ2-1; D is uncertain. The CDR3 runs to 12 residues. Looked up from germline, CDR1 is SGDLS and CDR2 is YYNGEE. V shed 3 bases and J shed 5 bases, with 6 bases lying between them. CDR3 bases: TGTGCCAGCAGCGCCACCCACAATGAGCAGTTCTTC. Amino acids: CASSATHNEQFF. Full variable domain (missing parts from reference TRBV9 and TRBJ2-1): DSGVTQTPKHLITATGQRVTLRCSPRSGDLSVYWYQQSLDQGLQFLIQYYNGEERAKGNILERFSAQQFPDLHSELNLSSLELGDSALYFCASSATHNEQFFGPGTRLTVL.

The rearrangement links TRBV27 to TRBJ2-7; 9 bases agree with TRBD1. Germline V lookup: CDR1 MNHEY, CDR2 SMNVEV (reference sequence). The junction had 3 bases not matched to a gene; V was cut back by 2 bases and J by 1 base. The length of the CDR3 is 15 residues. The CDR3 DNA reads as TGTGCCAGCAGTTTAGCGGGACAGGGTTCCTACGAGCAGTACTTC. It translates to CASSLAGQGSYEQYF.

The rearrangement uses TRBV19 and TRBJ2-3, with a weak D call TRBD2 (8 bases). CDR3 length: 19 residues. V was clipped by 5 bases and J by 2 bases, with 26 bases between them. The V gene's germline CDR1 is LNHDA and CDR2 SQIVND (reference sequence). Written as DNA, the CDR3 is TGTGCCAGTAGTCTTACAGGGGCGCCGGGACTAGTTAACACAGATACGCAGTATTTT. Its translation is CASSLTGAPGLVNTDTQYF.

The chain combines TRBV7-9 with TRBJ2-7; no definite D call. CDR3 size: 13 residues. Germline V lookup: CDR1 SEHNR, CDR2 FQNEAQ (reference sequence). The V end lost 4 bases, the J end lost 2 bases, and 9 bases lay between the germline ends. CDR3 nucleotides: TGTGCCAGCAGCTATGGGTCGCCCTACGAGCAGTACTTC. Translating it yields CASSYGSPYEQYF.

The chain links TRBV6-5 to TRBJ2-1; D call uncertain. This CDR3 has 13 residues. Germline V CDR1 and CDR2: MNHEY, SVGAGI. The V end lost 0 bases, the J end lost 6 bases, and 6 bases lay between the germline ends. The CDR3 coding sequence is TGTGCCAGCAGTTACTCGGTAGCCAATGAGCAGTTCTTC. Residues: CASSYSVANEQFF.

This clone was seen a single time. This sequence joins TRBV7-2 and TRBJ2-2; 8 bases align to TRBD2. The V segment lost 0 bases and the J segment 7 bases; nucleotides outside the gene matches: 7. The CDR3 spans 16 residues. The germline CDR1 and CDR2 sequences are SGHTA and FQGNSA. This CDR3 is CASSLAMGLVGGELFF. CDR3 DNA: TGTGCCAGCAGCTTAGCCATGGGACTAGTGGGCGGGGAGCTGTTTTTT. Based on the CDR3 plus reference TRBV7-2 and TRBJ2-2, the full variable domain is GAGVSQSPSNKVTEKGKDVELRCDPISGHTALYWYRQSLGQGLEFLIYFQGNSAPDKSGLPSDRFSAERTGGSVSTLTIQRTQQEDSAVYLCASSLAMGLVGGELFFGEGSRLTVL.

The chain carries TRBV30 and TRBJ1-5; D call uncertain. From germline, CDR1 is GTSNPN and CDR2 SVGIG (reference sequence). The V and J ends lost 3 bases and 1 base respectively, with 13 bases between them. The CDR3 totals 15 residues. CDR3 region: CAWSPGAASNQPQHF. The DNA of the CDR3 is TGTGCCTGGAGCCCCGGAGCAGCCAGCAATCAGCCCCAGCATTTT.